This TCR beta chain is from a study of blood T cell repertoires in COVID-19. Across the whole study: COVID-19 samples from acute and convalescent phases originated in the United States, Italy and Spain.

The germline V gene encodes CDR1 SGDLS and CDR2 YYNGEE. The V gene lost 3 bases and the J gene lost 0 bases, with 12 bases spanning the gap. The CDR3 has 16 residues. Here immunoSEQ multiplex PCR was the method, and the copy in TCRdb shows in-frame clones only, minus some. The sample has fewer than 110,000 clones, about 89% seen once. This clone came up once. This receptor was identified in a man between 50 and 59 years old with acute or convalescent COVID-19. The specimen sequenced was peripheral blood. The chain recombines TRBV9 with TRBJ2-2; D may be TRBD1 (7 bases). Here the CDR3 reads CASSARDRPNTGELFF. CDR3 in DNA: TGTGCCAGCAGCGCGCGGGACAGACCGAACACCGGGGAGCTGTTTTTT.